These 5 T cell receptor beta chains were sequenced from one sample in a study of Ad26.COV2.S vaccination and SARS-CoV-2 variants. The sample's treatment: 15 to 20 received Ad26.COV2.S at low or high dose, single or two shots; about 5 received placebo; per-sample allocation not given. Following the first vaccine or placebo injection, samples were taken on day 63. Generated by immunoSEQ multiplex PCR, the TCRdb table keeps only in-frame clones and is missing some. The sample holds some 240,000 clones, around 90% seen once. Sample: peripheral blood, taken in a trial of Ad26.COV2.S vaccine versus placebo. Every receptor here comes from a person aged 18-65 years who received the Ad26.COV2.S COVID-19 vaccine or a placebo.

The table lists this clone with a few counts. The gene calls are TRBV5-8 and TRBJ1-2; D perhaps matches TRBD1 (5 bases). The CDR3 extends over 13 amino acids. Deletions cut 1 base from V and 3 bases from J, with 7 bases between. Germline lookup yields CDR1 SGHTS and CDR2 YDEGEE. CDR3 residues: CASSLRGDYGYTF. The CDR3 DNA reads as TGTGCCAGCAGCTTGCGGGGGGACTATGGCTACACCTTC.

V usage is TRBV25-1 and J usage is TRBJ2-4; no clear D. Trimming took off 4 bases at V and 15 bases at J, with 13 bases between the two ends. The CDR3 is made up of 11 amino acids. Germline V CDR1 and CDR2: MGHDK, SYGVNS. The CDR3 coding sequence is TGTGCCAGCAGTGTTAAAAACTCTCTGTACTTC. Amino acids: CASSVKNSLYF.

V and J are TRBV9 and TRBJ2-1, with D unclear. This CDR3 has 15 residues. The V end lost 0 bases, the J end lost 9 bases, and 16 bases lay between the germline ends. Germline loops: CDR1 SGDLS, CDR2 YYNGEE. The DNA for the CDR3 is TGTGCCAGCAGCGTAGCGGGCCTTTCTTGGGTTGAGCAGTTCTTC. Translation: CASSVAGLSWVEQFF.

The chain is built from TRBV6-5 and TRBJ1-1; D call uncertain. The CDR3 consists of 15 residues. The V end lost 6 bases, the J end lost 5 bases, and 19 bases lay between the germline ends. Per germline, CDR1 MNHEY and CDR2 SVGAGI. The CDR3, as DNA: TGTGCCAGCAGCCCCGAACCAGTGGGGTCGACTGAAGCTTTCTTT. It translates to CASSPEPVGSTEAFF.

The J gene is TRBJ1-5, the V gene TRBV19, with TRBD1 matching 7 bases. Trimming cost V 2 bases and J 0 bases; bases outside gene matches: 10. Germline CDR1 LNHDA, CDR2 SQIVND (reference sequence). This CDR3 has 18 amino acids. The CDR3 DNA sequence: TGTGCCAGTAGTATATGGGGTTCCAGGGGGTATAGCAATCAGCCCCAGCATTTT. It encodes CASSIWGSRGYSNQPQHF. The whole variable domain, filled in from reference TRBV19 and TRBJ1-5, reads DGGITQSPKYLFRKEGQNVTLSCEQNLNHDAMYWYRQDPGQGLRLIYYSQIVNDFQKGDIAEGYSVSREKKESFPLTVTSAQKNPTAFYLCASSIWGSRGYSNQPQHFGDGTRLSIL.